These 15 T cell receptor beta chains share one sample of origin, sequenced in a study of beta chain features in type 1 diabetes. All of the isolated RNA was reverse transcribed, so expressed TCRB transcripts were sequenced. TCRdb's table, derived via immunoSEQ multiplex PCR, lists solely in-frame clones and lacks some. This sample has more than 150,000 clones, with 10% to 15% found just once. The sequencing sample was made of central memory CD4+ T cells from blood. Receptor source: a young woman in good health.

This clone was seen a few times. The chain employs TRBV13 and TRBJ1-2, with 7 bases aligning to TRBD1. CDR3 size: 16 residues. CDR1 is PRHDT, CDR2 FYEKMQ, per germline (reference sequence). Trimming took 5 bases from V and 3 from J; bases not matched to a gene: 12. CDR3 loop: CASSSPQTGLHYGYTF. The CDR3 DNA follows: TGTGCCAGCAGCAGCCCTCAGACAGGGCTGCACTATGGCTACACCTTC.

CDR3 in amino acids: CAWSAQGAEETQYF. The CDR3 DNA reads TGTGCCTGGAGTGCACAGGGGGCGGAAGAGACCCAGTACTTC. This sequence joins TRBV30 and TRBJ2-5, with 9 bases fitting TRBD1. The germline CDR1 and CDR2 sequences are GTSNPN and SVGIG (reference sequence). This CDR3 has 14 amino acids. With 1 base clipped from V and 3 bases from J, the junction kept 3 bases outside the gene matches.

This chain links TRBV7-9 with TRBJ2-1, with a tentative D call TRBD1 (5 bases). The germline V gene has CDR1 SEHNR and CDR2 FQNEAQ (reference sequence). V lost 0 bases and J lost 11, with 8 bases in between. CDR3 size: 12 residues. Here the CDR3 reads CASSLAGRKQFF. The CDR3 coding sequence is TGTGCCAGCAGCTTAGCGGGGCGTAAGCAGTTCTTC.

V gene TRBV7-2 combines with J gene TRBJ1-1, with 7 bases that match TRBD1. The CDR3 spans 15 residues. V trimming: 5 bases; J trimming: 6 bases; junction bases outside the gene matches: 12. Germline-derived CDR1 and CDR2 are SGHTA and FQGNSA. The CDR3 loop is CASSQTGTAVPEAFF. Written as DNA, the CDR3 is TGTGCCAGCAGCCAAACCGGGACAGCGGTTCCTGAAGCTTTCTTT.

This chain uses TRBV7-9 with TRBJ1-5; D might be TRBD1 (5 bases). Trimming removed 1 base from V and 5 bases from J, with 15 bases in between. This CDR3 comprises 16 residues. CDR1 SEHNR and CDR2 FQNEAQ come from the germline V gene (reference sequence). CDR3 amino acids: CASSLGGALEDQPQHF. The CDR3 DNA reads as TGTGCCAGCAGCTTAGGCGGGGCCTTAGAGGATCAGCCCCAGCATTTT.

The CDR3, as DNA: TGTGCCAGTAGTAGGAGCGGGGTATACGAGCAGTACTTC. It is translated as CASSRSGVYEQYF. V is TRBV19 and J is TRBJ2-7; 7 nucleotides align to TRBD2. Per the germline V gene, CDR1 is LNHDA and CDR2 is SQIVND (reference sequence). The CDR3 has 13 residues. V lost 4 bases and J lost 4; bases outside the gene matches: 4.

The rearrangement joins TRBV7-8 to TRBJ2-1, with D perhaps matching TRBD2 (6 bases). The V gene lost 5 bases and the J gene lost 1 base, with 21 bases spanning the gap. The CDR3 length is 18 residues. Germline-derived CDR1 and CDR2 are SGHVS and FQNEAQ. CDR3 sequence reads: CASSMSRGGSSSYNEQFF. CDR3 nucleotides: TGTGCCAGCAGCATGTCGCGGGGCGGAAGTTCGTCCTACAATGAGCAGTTCTTC.

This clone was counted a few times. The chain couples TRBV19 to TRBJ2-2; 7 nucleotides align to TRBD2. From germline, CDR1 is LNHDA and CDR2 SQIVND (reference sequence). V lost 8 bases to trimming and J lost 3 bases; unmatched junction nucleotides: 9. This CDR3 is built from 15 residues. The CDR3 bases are TGTGCCAGTCGCTGGACTAGTGGTCACACCGGGGAGCTGTTTTTT. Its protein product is CASRWTSGHTGELFF. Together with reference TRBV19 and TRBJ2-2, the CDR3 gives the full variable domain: DGGITQSPKYLFRKEGQNVTLSCEQNLNHDAMYWYRQDPGQGLRLIYYSQIVNDFQKGDIAEGYSVSREKKESFPLTVTSAQKNPTAFYLCASRWTSGHTGELFFGEGSRLTVL.

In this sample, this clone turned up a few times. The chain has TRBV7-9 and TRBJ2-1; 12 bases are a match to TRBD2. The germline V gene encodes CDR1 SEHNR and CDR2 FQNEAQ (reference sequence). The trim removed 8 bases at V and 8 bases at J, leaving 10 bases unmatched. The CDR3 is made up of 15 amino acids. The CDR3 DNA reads TGTGCCAGCGCTCTGAGGACTAGCGGGATCCATGAGCAGTTCTTC. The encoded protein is CASALRTSGIHEQFF.

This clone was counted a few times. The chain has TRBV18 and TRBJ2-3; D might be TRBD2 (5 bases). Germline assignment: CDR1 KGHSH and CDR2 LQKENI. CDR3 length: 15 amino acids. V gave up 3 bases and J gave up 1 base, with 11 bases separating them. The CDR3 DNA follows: TGTGCCAGCTCACCCCAACCGCGGGGCACAGATACGCAGTATTTT. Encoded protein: CASSPQPRGTDTQYF.

This CDR3 is CASSGLAGSGNEQFF. The CDR3 bases are TGTGCCAGCAGTGGGCTAGCGGGATCAGGGAATGAGCAGTTCTTC. The chain links TRBV6-1 to TRBJ2-1, with 9 bases fitting TRBD2. The junction had 8 bases not matched to a gene; V was cut back by 4 bases and J by 7 bases. CDR1 and CDR2 (germline): MNHNS, SASEGT. The CDR3 spans 15 residues.

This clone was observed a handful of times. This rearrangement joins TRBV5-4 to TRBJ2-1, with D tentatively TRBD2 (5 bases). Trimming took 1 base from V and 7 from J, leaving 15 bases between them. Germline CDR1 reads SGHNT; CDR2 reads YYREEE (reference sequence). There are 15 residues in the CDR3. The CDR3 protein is CASSLRTDRENEQFF. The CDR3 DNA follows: TGTGCCAGCAGCTTGCGGACCGACCGGGAAAATGAGCAGTTCTTC.

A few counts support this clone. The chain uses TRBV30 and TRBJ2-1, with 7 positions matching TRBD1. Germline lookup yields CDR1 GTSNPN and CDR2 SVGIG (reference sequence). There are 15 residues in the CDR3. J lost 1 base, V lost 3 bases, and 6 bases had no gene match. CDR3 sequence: CAWSGQAGSYNEQFF. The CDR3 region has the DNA TGTGCCTGGAGCGGACAGGCGGGTTCCTACAATGAGCAGTTCTTC.

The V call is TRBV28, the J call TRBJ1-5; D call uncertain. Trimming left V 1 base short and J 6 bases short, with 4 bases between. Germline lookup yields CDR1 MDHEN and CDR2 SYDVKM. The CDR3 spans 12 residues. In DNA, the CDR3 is TGTGCCAGCAGTTTATTCGGTCAGCCCCAGCATTTT. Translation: CASSLFGQPQHF.

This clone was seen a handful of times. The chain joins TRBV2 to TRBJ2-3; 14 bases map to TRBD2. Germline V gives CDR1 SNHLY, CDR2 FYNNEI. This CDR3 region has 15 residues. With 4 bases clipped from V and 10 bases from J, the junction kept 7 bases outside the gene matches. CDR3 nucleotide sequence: TGTGCCAGCAGTGCCACGGGGACTAGCGGGAGTTCGCAGTATTTT. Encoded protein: CASSATGTSGSSQYF.